This TCR beta chain was identified in a study of cytomegalovirus exposure and HLA in healthy donors (dated by TCRdb to about 2017). About the full investigation: An earlier analysis of 587 of the donors reported 250 to 300 Gb of sequence data and some 100 million unique TCR beta sequences from 150 million to 200 million T cells. Several DR-DQ haplotypes were treated as single units for association and clustering because of strong linkage in the cohort. The study aimed to test whether signatures of past pathogen exposure could be identified by cataloging public T cell receptors. Rather than drawing on any new phenotypic data, the later analysis identified candidate immune exposures from TCR beta sequences and the way those sequences occurred across donors. An earlier analysis of several hundred of the donors applied high-throughput TCR beta sequencing to assess whether each TCR beta V gene segment acted as functional or pseudogenic. An early release that covered more than 550 HLA-typed donors contained approximately 290 gigabases of sequencing data and some 87 million unique TCR sequences. A later genetic analysis took genome-wide SNP genotypes for about three fifths of the 666 donors and used that subset as a discovery cohort. HLA typing included class I and class II loci at four-digit resolution. Donor age, sex, ethnicity and CMV serostatus were compiled together with the repertoire data. Every repertoire in the discovery cohort had been generated on one and the same sequencing platform. The study used immunosequencing to profile the T cell repertoires of around 600 subjects and linked those repertoires to cytomegalovirus serostatus. In addition to the first cohort of roughly 700 subjects, a separate validation cohort of around 110 different subjects was used. To predict cytomegalovirus infection status, the study combined high-throughput TCR immunosequencing, statistical association of individual TCRs with disease status, and machine learning. Among some 400 genotyped donors of the cohort, an average of around 240,000 unique TCR beta nucleotide sequences were sequenced per donor, roughly 20% of them non-productive. The number of typed donors differed by locus: about 629-640 for A, B, C, DRB1 and DQB1; 500 to 550 for DQA1; 606 for DPA1; and about 450 for DPB1. Of the 398 genotyped donors, roughly 80% fell in the genetic ancestry cluster associated with self-reported Caucasian donors. In a later analysis, previously published TCR beta repertoires from 550 to 750 donors were re-analyzed and high-resolution HLA genotyping was added so that TCR occurrence patterns could be studied.

The cohort was made up of about 610 healthy bone marrow donors. All cohort members were sampled while nominally healthy, although unrecorded immune exposures were likely present. The donor was CMV seropositive and belonged to the group of 250 to 300 seropositive cohort members. A peripheral blood sample was provided by each donor, and peripheral blood mononuclear cells were used for TCR beta sequencing. The Qiagen DNeasy Blood Extraction Kit was used to extract genomic DNA from the blood cell samples. From a lookup of the germline V gene, CDR1 and CDR2 are LGHNA and YNFKEQ. V loses 0 bases at its end and J loses 12 bases; junction bases beyond the gene matches: 7. CDR3 length: 14 amino acids, cysteine to phenylalanine. Just the 42-base CDR3 DNA is kept, in frame starting at base 1. This clone appeared once. The clone's antigen remains unknown. The sample holds no much larger clone one base away, and base qualities are not on file.

Receptor libraries were prepared by the immunoSEQ multiplex PCR assay. For the multiplex PCR, a mixture combining 60 forward primers for TCR Vbeta segments and 13 reverse primers for TCR Jbeta segments was used. Amplification of the CDR3 region of rearranged TCR beta genes was performed with a multiplex PCR assay on genomic DNA. The Illumina HiSeq System was used to sequence the amplified TCR beta libraries as 87-base-pair reads. As for the original processing: In a later analysis, tens of millions of unique TCR beta chains were counted across the 690 or so repertoires, and around 10 million of these chains were shared by at least two donors. Raw reads were error-corrected and collapsed into unique sequences by a nearest-neighbor algorithm in which closely related sequences were merged to remove PCR and sequencing errors. CDR3 sequences were aligned to IMGT reference sequences to assign V, D and J gene segments. For a sequence to be retained, at least a six-nucleotide match to both a V gene segment and a J gene segment was required. A rearrangement was called productive if the CDR3 had no stop codons and remained in frame with V and J, and every other rearrangement was called non-productive. Following IMGT convention, CDR3 was defined as the stretch from the second conserved V-encoded cysteine up to the conserved J-encoded phenylalanine. The earlier analysis of 587 of the donors excluded sequences that lacked an unambiguous match to a single V gene segment. In an earlier analysis of approximately 590 of the donors, V segments were called functional above 56.7% productive rearrangements and were called segregating when the between-donor standard deviation exceeded 5%. A statistical classification framework was built to diagnose cytomegalovirus status from the catalog of TCR beta chain sequences. V and J gene assignment, in a later analysis, came from comparing TCR nucleotide sequences with IMGT/GENE-DB human TR gene sequences. In a later analysis, CDR3 sequences and most-parsimonious VDJ recombination scenarios were assigned using the TCRdist pipeline. In a later analysis, each TCR beta chain was defined by its CDR3 amino acid sequence together with its V-gene family, and reads without a unique V-gene family were excluded. In a later analysis, some 600 highly shared, low-generation-probability nucleotide sequences were removed to address suspected cross-contamination and a sequencing artifact. In a later analysis, a clonal expansion index was calculated for each public chain from normalized within-repertoire ranks of inferred template counts. In a later analysis, generation probabilities were computed using a VDJ recombination model fitted to out-of-frame rearrangements, and the results were checked against IGoR. In a later analysis, TCR-TCR, TCR-HLA and TCR-CMV co-occurrence was scored with hypergeometric tests, and a repertoire-size bias correction was applied to TCR pairs. False discovery rates were estimated in a later analysis by permuting HLA or CMV assignments 20 times. In a later analysis, co-occurring TCRs were grouped with DBSCAN, and TCRdist sequence similarity was added when clustering was performed within HLA-allele-positive subsets. Repertoires with fewer than 30,000 or more than 120,000 public chains, plus five repertoires with anomalous nucleotide sharing, were excluded from co-occurrence clustering. The table comes from immuneACCESS by way of TCRdb, which keeps in-frame sequences with V and J called. Part of the clones is missing from these tables; in studies checked, under half for an unresolved V gene and the rest for unknown reasons. Clonal size and the V and J genes are those of that table, whereas D and trimming came from the DNA. This sample has about 170,000 clones in its table, and about 85% of those were observed once. In total, the top ten clones hold about 2.7% of the sample.

What the authors observed across the whole study: Roughly uniform sequencing depth across donors was assumed in presence/absence analyses, although this assumption may not hold. The study gave a list of around 170 TCR beta chains associated with cytomegalovirus. While some public TCRs were present in many individuals, most TCR sequences turned up only very rarely across donors. According to a later analysis, most CMV-associated TCR beta chains appeared to be HLA-restricted, and the HLA associations seemed to be driven largely by CMV exposure. In a later genetic analysis, a missense DCLRE1C variant was associated with V-gene and J-gene trimming of TCR beta chains, and the association was replicated in an independent cohort. A further reported finding was that TCR beta sequences accurately predicted the HLA-A and HLA-B alleles for most subjects in the first cohort. In a later analysis, HLA-associated TCR beta chains were found to be more clonally expanded and to have lower generation probabilities than equally common non-associated chains. Because counts were too low, more than 15 rarely observed V segments, including chromosome 9 orphons, were left out of the earlier analysis of a few hundred of the donors. CMV serostatus was the only immune exposure information available for the cohort. In an earlier analysis of about 550 of the donors, most TCR beta V segments were observed in productive rearrangements about 87% or about 30% of the time, broadly matching IMGT annotations. This cohort had only TCR beta chains sequenced, and the lack of alpha or paired-chain data limited which features could be detected. When HLA alleles, especially DR and DQ, strongly co-occurred, attributing TCR associations to individual alleles was difficult. Linkage disequilibrium might explain the correlated functional status among segregating V segments, but an unknown experimental factor could not be excluded. The authors suggested that the approach could potentially be generalized to other disease states and immunological phenotypes. Because some donors lacked HLA typing at each locus, the association tests relied only on the typed subset. In a later analysis, several top co-occurrence clusters were reported to appear linked to parvovirus B19, influenza, CMV and Epstein-Barr virus. In a later analysis, the rate of TCR association differed among HLA loci, with DRB1 alleles having the most associated TCRs and HLA-C alleles having the fewest. In a later genetic analysis, fewer N-insertions in productive TCRs were reported among donors in an Asian-associated ancestry cluster than the approximately 630-donor mean. The classifier was reported to diagnose cytomegalovirus status with high specificity and sensitivity in both the original cohort and the validation cohort. The 87-base-pair reads could not distinguish some IMGT-functional V segments, including TRBV6-2 and TRBV6-3, so those segments were excluded. Three of the identified cytomegalovirus-associated TCR beta chains were confirmed in vitro to be specific for cytomegalovirus antigens. At a false discovery rate of 0.05, a later analysis linked 16,951 TCR beta sequences to specific HLA alleles. A cluster of highly shared sequence variants was judged likely to represent a technical artifact of the sequencing pipeline.

What was sequenced was PBMCs. The TCR originated in a young man in good health and CMV-seropositive. The chain is made from TRBV4-2 and TRBJ2-3; 9 junctional bases match TRBD2. The CDR3 corresponds to CASSQDLAGRSQYF. DNA sequence: TGTGCCAGCAGCCAAGATCTAGCGGGAAGATCCCAGTATTTT.